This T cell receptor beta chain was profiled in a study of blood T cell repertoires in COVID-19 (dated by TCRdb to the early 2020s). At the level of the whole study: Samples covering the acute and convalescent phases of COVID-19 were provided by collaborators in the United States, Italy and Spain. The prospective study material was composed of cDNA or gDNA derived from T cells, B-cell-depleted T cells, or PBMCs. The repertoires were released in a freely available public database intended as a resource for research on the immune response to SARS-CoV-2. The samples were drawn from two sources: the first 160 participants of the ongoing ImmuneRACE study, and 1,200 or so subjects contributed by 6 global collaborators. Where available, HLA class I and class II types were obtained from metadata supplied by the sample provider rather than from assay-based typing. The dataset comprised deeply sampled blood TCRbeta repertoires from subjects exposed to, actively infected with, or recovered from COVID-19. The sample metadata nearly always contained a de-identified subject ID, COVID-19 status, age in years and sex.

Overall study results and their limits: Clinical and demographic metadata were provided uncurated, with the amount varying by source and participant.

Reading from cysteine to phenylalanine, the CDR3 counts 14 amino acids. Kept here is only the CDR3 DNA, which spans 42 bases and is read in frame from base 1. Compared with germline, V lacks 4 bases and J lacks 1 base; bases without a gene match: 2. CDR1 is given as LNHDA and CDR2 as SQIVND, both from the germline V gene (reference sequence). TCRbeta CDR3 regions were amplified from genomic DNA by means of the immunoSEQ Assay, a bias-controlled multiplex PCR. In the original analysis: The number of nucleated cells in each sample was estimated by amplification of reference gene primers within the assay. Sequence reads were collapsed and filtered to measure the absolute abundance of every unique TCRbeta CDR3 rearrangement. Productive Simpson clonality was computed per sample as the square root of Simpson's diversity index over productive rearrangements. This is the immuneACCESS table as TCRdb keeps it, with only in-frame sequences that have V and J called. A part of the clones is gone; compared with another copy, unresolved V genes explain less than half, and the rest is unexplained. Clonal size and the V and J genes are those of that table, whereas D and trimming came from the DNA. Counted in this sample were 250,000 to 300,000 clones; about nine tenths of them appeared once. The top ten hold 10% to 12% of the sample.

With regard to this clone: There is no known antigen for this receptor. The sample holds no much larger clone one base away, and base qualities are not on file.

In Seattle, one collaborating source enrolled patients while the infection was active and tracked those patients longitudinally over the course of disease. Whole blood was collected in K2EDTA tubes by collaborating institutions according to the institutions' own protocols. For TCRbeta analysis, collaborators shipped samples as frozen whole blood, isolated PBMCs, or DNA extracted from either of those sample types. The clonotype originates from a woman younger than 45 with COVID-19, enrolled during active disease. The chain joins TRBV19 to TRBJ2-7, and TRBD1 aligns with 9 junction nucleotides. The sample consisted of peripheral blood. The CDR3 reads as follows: CASSKTGGSYEQYF. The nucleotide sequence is TGTGCCAGTAGTAAGACAGGGGGATCCTACGAGCAGTACTTC.